The TCR beta chain under discussion was sequenced for a study of blood T cell repertoires in COVID-19 (dated by TCRdb to the early 2020s). Context from the whole study: The collaborator samples originated in the United States, Italy and Spain and spanned the acute and convalescent phases of COVID-19. The material from the prospective study consisted of cDNA or gDNA derived from T cells, B-cell-depleted T cells, or PBMCs. The repertoires were made available in a free public database intended to serve as a resource for research on the immune response to SARS-CoV-2. Nearly every sample came with metadata listing a de-identified subject ID, COVID-19 status, age in years and sex. Samples came from the ongoing ImmuneRACE study (first 160 participants) plus 1,254 subjects from 6 global collaborators. The dataset comprised deeply sampled blood TCRbeta repertoires from subjects exposed to, actively infected with, or recovered from COVID-19. Where HLA class I and class II types were available, the types were taken from metadata supplied by the sample provider, not from assay-based typing.

On this clone itself: Its antigen is currently not known. Base qualities are missing; no much larger clone stands one base away.

Here is what the overall study found, with its caveats: The quantity of clinical and demographic metadata differed by source and by participant and was supplied without curation.

V is cut back by 5 bases and J by 3 bases, with 8 bases in the junction unmatched. Looking up the germline V gene yields CDR1 SGHAT and CDR2 FQNNGV. From the cysteine through the phenylalanine, the CDR3 covers 15 amino acids. Of all the DNA, just the CDR3 is kept, 45 bases in frame from base 1. TCRbeta CDR3 regions were amplified from genomic DNA by means of the immunoSEQ Assay, a bias-controlled multiplex PCR. On the study's bioinformatics: The number of nucleated cells in each sample was estimated by amplification of reference gene primers within the assay. Sequence reads were collapsed and filtered to measure the absolute abundance of every unique TCRbeta CDR3 rearrangement. For each sample, productive Simpson clonality was calculated by taking the square root of Simpson's diversity index across productive rearrangements. TCRdb limited this immuneACCESS table to in-frame rearrangements with V and J called. A share of clones is missing; checked studies link under half to unresolved V genes, and the rest is unexplained. V, J and clone size are those of that table, while D and trimming were read from the DNA. This sample comprises under 130,000 clones, approximately 86% of them detected only once. The top ten hold less than 4.5% of the sample.

The collaborating institutions used their own protocols to collect whole blood in K2EDTA tubes. For TCRbeta analysis, collaborator samples were shipped as frozen whole blood, as isolated PBMCs, or as DNA extracted from either sample type. The rearrangement joined TRBV11-2 to TRBJ2-7; TRBD1 agrees with 9 junctional bases. Sequenced sample: peripheral blood. The TCR was taken from a human donor in a cohort sampled during active COVID-19. The CDR3 amino acid sequence is: CASSPRTGAYYEQYF. The nucleotide sequence reads as follows: TGTGCCAGCAGCCCCCGGACAGGGGCGTACTACGAGCAGTACTTC.